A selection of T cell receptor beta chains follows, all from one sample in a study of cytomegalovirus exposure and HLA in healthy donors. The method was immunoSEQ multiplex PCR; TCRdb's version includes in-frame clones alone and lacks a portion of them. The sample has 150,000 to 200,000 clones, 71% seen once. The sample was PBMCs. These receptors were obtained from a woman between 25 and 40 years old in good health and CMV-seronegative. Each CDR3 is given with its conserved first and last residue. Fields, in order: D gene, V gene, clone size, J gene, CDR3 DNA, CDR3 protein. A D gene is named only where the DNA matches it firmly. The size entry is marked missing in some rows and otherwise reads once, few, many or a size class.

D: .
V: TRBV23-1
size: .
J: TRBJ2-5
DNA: TGCGCCAGCAGCGGGACATGTAAAACCCACCAAGAGACCCAGTACTTC
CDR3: CASSGTCKTHQETQYF

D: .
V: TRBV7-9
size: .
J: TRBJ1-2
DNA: TGTGCCAGCAGCTTTACGGGGGTGTATGGCTACACCTTC
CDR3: CASSFTGVYGYTF

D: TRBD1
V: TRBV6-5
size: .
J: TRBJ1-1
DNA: TGTGCCAGCAGCTACGACGTCTACAGGGGGAACACTGAAGCTTTCTTT
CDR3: CASSYDVYRGNTEAFF

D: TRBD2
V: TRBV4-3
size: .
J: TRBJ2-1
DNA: TGCGCCAGCAGCCAAGATTTTACAACGGGAGGGTACAATGAGCAGTTCTTC
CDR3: CASSQDFTTGGYNEQFF

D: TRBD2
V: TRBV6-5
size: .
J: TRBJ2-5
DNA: TGTGCCCGCAGCCGGACTAGCAGTGAGACCCAGTACTTC
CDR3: CARSRTSSETQYF

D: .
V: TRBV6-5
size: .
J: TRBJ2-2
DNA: TGTGCCAGCAGATCCCCCCACGGTTTCGCCGGGGAGCTGTTTTTT
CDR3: CASRSPHGFAGELFF

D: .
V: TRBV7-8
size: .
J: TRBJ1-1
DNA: TGTGCCAGCAGCTTCCAGAACACTGAAGCTTTCTTT
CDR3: CASSFQNTEAFF

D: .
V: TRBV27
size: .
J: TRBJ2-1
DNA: TGTGCCAGCAGTTTAAGGGGCAATGAGCAGTTCTTC
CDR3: CASSLRGNEQFF

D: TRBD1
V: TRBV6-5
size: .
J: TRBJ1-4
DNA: TGTGCCACCCGGACAGGGGACGGAAAACTGTTTTTT
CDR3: CATRTGDGKLFF

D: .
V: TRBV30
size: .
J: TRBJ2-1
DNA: TGTGCCTGGGGGCACCGCTACAATGAGCAGTTCTTC
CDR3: CAWGHRYNEQFF

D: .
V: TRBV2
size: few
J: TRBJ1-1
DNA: TGTGCCAGCAGTGTGCGGGAGGGGACTGAAGCTTTCTTT
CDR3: CASSVREGTEAFF

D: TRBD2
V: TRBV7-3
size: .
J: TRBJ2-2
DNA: TGTGCCAGCAGCTCTCGTCCAGCGGGAGTTCCCGGGGAGCTGTTTTTT
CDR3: CASSSRPAGVPGELFF

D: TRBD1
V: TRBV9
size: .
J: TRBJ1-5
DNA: TGTGCCAGCAGCGCGACAGGGTCGGGCAATCAGCCCCAGCATTTT
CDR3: CASSATGSGNQPQHF

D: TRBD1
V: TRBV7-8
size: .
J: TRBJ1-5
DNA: TGTGCCAGCAGCTTAGCCCCGGGACAGGGAAACAGTCAGCCCCAGCATTTT
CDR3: CASSLAPGQGNSQPQHF

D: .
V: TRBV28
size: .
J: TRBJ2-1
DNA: TGTGCCAGCAGTTTATCCCTTCTAAGCGATGAGCAGTTCTTC
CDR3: CASSLSLLSDEQFF

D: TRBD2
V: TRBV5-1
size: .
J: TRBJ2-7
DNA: TGCGCCAGCAGGCAGAGACTAGCGGGAGCCCGCGAGCAGTACTTC
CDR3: CASRQRLAGAREQYF

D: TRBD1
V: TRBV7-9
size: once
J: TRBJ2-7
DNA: TGTGCCAGCAGCTTAGAACAGGGGGCTTCCTACGAGCAGTACTTC
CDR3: CASSLEQGASYEQYF

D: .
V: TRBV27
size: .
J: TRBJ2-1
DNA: TGTGCCAGCAGTGGTAGCGGTTCCTACAATGAGCAGTTCTTC
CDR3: CASSGSGSYNEQFF

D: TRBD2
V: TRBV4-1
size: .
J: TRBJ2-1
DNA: TGCGCCAGCAGCCAAGTAGCGGCGGGAGTATACAATGAGCAGTTCTTC
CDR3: CASSQVAAGVYNEQFF

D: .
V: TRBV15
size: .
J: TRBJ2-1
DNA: TGTGCCACCTCGCAGAATCCAGGCAATGAGCAGTTCTTC
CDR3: CATSQNPGNEQFF

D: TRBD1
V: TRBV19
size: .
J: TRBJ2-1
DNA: TGTGCCAGTAGTACTGGGACAGGAGGTACTGAGCAGTTCTTC
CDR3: CASSTGTGGTEQFF

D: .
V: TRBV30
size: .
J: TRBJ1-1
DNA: TGTGCCTGGAGCCTACAGGTGGACACTGAAGCTTTCTTT
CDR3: CAWSLQVDTEAFF

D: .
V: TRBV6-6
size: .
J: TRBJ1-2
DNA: TGTGCCAGCAGTTACGAGCGGAGCTATGGCTACACCTTC
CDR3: CASSYERSYGYTF

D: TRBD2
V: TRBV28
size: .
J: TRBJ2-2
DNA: TGTGCCAGCAGTCCGATCCTCATGAGCGGGAAGACTGCGAACACCGGGGAGCTGTTTTTT
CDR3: CASSPILMSGKTANTGELFF

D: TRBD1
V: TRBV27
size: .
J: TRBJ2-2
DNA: TGTGCCAGCAGTTTCCGGACAGGGGGCCTCCCTAGCGGGGAGCTGTTTTTT
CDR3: CASSFRTGGLPSGELFF

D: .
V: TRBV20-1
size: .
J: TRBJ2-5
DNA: TGCAGTGCTGTACCGGGGGAGACCCAGTACTTC
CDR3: CSAVPGETQYF

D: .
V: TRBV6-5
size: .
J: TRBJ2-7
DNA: TGTGCCAGCAGTTACTCGATAATAGGCGGCCACGAGCAGTACTTC
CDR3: CASSYSIIGGHEQYF

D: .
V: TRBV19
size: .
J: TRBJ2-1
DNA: TGTGCCAGTAACGGGTTGGGTTCCTACAATGAGCAGTTCTTC
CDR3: CASNGLGSYNEQFF

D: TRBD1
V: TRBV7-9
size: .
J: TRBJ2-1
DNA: TGTGCCAGCAGCTTAACGTCCAACCCAGGGGGCGGTGAGCAGTTCTTC
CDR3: CASSLTSNPGGGEQFF

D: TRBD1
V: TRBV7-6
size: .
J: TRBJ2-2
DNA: TGTGCCAGCAGCTTAAATCCAGGGGGCACAGGGTTCGGGGAGCTGTTTTTT
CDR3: CASSLNPGGTGFGELFF

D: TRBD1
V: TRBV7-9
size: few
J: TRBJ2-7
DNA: TGTGCCAGCAGCTTACGAGGGGGCGACTACGAGCAGTACTTC
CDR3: CASSLRGGDYEQYF

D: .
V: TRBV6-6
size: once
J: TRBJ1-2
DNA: TGTGCCAGCAGTTTACAGGTGGACTATGGCTACACCTTC
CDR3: CASSLQVDYGYTF

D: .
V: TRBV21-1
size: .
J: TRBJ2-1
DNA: TGTGCCAGCAGCAAAGATGGAGAACCTCGGAATGAGCAGTTCTTC
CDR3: CASSKDGEPRNEQFF

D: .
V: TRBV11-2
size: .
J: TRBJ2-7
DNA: TGTGCCAGCAGCTTGACCAGGTCCTACGAGCAGTACTTC
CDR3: CASSLTRSYEQYF

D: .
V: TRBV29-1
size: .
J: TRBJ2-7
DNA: TGCAGCGTTGCGAGCTTGACTGACTCCTACGAGCAGTACTTC
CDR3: CSVASLTDSYEQYF

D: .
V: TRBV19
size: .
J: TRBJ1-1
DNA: TGTGCCAGTAGTAGGATTACAGTGAACACTGAAGCTTTCTTT
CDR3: CASSRITVNTEAFF

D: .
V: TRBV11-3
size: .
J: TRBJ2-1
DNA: TGTGCCAGCAGCTTAGGAGGGTACGGCAATGAGCAGTTCTTC
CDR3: CASSLGGYGNEQFF

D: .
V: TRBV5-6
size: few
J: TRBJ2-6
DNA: TGTGCCAGCAGCCCGGACAGCCTCTCTGGGGCCAACGTCCTGACTTTC
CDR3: CASSPDSLSGANVLTF

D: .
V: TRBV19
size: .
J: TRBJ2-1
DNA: TGTGCCAGTAGTATTCAGGATCGGGGAGGCTACAATGAGCAGTTCTTC
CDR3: CASSIQDRGGYNEQFF

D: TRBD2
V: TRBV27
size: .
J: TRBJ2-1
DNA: TGTGCCAGCAGTTCCCCTTATGGTAGCGGGAGTTCCTACAATGAGCAGTTCTTC
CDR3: CASSSPYGSGSSYNEQFF

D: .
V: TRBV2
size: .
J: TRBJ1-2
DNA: TGTGCCAGCAGTTGGGGGCAGGGTAACTATGGCTACACCTTC
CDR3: CASSWGQGNYGYTF

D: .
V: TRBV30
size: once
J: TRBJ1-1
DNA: TGTGCCTGGAGTGTGAGGGAGTACAACACTGAAGCTTTCTTT
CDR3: CAWSVREYNTEAFF

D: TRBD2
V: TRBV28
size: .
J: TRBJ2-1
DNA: TGTGCCAGCAGTTTGGCGGCGGGGGTTCTCGATGAGCAGTTCTTC
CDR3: CASSLAAGVLDEQFF

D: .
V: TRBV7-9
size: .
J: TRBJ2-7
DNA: TGTGCCAGCAGCCCGGCTAGCGCGACGGGCGGGTACGAGCAGTACTTC
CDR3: CASSPASATGGYEQYF

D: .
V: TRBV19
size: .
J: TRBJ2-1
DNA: TGTGCCAGTAGTATAGCTCCGGGGGGCGGGAATGAGCAGTTCTTC
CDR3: CASSIAPGGGNEQFF

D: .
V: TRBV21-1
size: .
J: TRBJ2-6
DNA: TGTGCCAGCAGCAAAGAAGGGGAAACCGGGGCCAACGTCCTGACTTTC
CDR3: CASSKEGETGANVLTF

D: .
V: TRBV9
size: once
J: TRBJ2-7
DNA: TGTGCCAGCAGCGTAGGGGCCTCGTCCAAGCAGTACTTC
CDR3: CASSVGASSKQYF

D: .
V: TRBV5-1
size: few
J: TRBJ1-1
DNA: TGCGCCAGCAGCTTGGCAGGGTTCACTGAAGCTTTCTTT
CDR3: CASSLAGFTEAFF

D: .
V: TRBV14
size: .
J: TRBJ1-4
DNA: TGTGCCAGCAGCGGCAGGCCAGGCGAAAAACTGTTTTTT
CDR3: CASSGRPGEKLFF

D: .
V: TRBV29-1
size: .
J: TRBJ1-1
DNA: TGCAGCGTTGGAACGACCGGGGACACTGAAGCTTTCTTT
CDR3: CSVGTTGDTEAFF

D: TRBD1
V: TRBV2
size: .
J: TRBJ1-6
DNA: TGTGCCAGCAGGATTCAACAGGGGAGGACACCCCTCCACTTT
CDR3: CASRIQQGRTPLHF

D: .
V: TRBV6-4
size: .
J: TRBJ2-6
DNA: TGTGCCAGCAGTGACTCAGGGGGCTCTGGGGCCAACGTCCTGACTTTC
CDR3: CASSDSGGSGANVLTF

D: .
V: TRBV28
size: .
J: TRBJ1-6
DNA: TGTGCCAGCAGTGACCTCGGGGGTTGGAATTCACCCCTCCACTTT
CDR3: CASSDLGGWNSPLHF

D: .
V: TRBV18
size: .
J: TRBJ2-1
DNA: TGTGCCAGCTCACCCGGACAGGAGGGTGAGCAGTTCTTC
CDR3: CASSPGQEGEQFF

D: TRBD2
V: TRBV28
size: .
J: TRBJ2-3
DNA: TGTGCCAGCAACACTAGGCACCCTAGCGGGGGGTCCTCTAGCACAGATACGCAGTATTTT
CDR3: CASNTRHPSGGSSSTDTQYF

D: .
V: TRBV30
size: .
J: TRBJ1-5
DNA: TGTGCCTGGAGTGGCCAACTAAATCAGCCCCAGCATTTT
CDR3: CAWSGQLNQPQHF

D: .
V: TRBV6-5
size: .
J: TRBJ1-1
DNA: TGTGCCAGCAGTTACCCTACTGGGAGGATGAACACTGAAGCTTTCTTT
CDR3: CASSYPTGRMNTEAFF

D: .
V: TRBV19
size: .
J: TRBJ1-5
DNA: TGCGCCAGTAGTATAGACTATCAGCCCCAGCATTTT
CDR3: CASSIDYQPQHF

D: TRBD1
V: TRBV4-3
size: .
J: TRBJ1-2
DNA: TGCGCCAGCAGCCAAGAACTTGACAGGGGAGAAGGCTACACCTTC
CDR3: CASSQELDRGEGYTF

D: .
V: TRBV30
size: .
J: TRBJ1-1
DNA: TGTGCCTGGAGTGTAGGGACAATCTCGGGCACTGAAGCTTTCTTT
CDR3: CAWSVGTISGTEAFF